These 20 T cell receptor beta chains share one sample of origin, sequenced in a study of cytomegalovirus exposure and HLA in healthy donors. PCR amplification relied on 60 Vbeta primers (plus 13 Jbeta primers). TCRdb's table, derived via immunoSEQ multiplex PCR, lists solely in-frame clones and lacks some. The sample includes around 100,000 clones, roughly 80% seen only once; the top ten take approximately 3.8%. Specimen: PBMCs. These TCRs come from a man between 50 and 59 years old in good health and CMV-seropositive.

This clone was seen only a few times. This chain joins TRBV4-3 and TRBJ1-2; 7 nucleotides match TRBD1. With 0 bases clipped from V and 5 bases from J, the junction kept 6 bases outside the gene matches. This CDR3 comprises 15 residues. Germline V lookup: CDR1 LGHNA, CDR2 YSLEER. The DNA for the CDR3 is TGCGCCAGCAGCCAAGAGATTGCAGGGGGTTATGGCTACACCTTC. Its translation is CASSQEIAGGYGYTF.

The CDR3 nucleotides read TGTGCCAGCAAGGAACAGGGTGGAGCTGTGCCCCTCCACTTT. This gives the protein CASKEQGGAVPLHF. J is TRBJ1-6 and V is TRBV6-1; D possibly corresponds to TRBD1 (6 bases). The CDR3 consists of 14 residues. CDR1 is MNHNS, CDR2 SASEGT, per germline. The ends were cut back, 7 bases at V and 13 bases at J, with 20 bases in the middle.

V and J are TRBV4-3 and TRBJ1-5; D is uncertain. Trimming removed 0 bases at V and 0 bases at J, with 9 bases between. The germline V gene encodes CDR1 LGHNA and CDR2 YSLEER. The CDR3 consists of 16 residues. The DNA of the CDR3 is TGCGCCAGCAGCCAAGAGTCAGGACTTAGCAATCAGCCCCAGCATTTT. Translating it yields CASSQESGLSNQPQHF.

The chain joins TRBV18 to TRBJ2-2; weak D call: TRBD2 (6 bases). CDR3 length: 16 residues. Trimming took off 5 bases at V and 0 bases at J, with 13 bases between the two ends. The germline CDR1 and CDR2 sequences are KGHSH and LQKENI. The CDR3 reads CASSATRLSNTGELFF. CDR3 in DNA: TGTGCCAGCTCAGCGACTAGATTATCGAACACCGGGGAGCTGTTTTTT.

The CDR3 is CASSTVQGFAEAFF. For the CDR3, the DNA is TGTGCCAGCAGTACCGTCCAGGGTTTCGCTGAAGCTTTCTTT. The chain carries TRBV28 and TRBJ1-1; perhaps TRBD1 as D (5 bases). This CDR3 is 14 amino acids long. Germline CDR1 and CDR2: MDHEN and SYDVKM. V dropped 5 bases and J dropped 6 bases, with 16 bases sitting between them.

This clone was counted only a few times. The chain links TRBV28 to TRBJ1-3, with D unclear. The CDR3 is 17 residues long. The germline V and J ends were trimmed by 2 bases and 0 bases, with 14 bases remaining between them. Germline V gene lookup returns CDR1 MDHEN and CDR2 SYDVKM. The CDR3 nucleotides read TGTGCCAGCAGTTTAGTCCCGCCAGGCAGCTCTGGAAACACCATATATTTT. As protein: CASSLVPPGSSGNTIYF.

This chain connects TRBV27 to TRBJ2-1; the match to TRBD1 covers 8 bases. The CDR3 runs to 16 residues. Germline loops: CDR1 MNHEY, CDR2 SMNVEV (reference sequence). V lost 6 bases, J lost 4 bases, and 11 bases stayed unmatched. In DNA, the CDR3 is TGTGCCAGCAGCGCAAACAGGGGGGACTTTTACAATGAGCAGTTCTTC. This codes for CASSANRGDFYNEQFF.

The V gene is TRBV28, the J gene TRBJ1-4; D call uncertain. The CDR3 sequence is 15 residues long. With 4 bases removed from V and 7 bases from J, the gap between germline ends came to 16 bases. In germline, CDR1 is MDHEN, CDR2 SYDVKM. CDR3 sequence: CASSSPVGSPEKLFF. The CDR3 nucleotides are TGTGCCAGCAGTTCCCCTGTTGGCAGTCCTGAAAAACTGTTTTTT.

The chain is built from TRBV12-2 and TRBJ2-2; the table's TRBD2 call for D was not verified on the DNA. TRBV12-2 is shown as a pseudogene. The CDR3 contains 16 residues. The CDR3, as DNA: TGTGCAAGTCGCTGCCCGGGACTAGCGGGATCTGGGGAGCTGTTTTTT. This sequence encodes CASRCPGLAGSGELFF.

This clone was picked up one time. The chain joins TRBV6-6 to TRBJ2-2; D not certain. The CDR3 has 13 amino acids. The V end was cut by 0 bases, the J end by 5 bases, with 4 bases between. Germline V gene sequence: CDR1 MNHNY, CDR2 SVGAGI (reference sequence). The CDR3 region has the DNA TGTGCCAGCAGTTACTCCTATACCGGGGAGCTGTTTTTT. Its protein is CASSYSYTGELFF.

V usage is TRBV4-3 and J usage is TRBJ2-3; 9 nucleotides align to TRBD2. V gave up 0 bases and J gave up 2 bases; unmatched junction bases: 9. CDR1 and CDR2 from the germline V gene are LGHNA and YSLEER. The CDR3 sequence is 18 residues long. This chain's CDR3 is CASSQDFSGSGYTDTQYF. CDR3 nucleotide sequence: TGCGCCAGCAGCCAAGATTTTAGCGGGAGTGGGTACACAGATACGCAGTATTTT.

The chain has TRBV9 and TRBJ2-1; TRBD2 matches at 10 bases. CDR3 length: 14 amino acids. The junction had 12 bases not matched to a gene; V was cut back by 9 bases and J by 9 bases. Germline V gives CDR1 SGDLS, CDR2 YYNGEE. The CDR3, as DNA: TGTGCCACCAGTAGGGGACTAGCGACTCGTGAGCAGTTCTTC. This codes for CATSRGLATREQFF.

CDR3 DNA sequence: TGTGCCAGCGGGACTAGCGGGACCTACGAGCAGTACTTC. Encoded protein: CASGTSGTYEQYF. This sequence joins TRBV2 and TRBJ2-7; 13 bases are shared with TRBD2. CDR1 is SNHLY, CDR2 FYNNEI, per germline. V lost 8 bases and J lost 2; bases outside the gene matches: 0. The CDR3 spans 13 residues.

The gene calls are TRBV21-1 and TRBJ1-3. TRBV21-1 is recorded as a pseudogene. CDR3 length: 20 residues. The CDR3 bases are TGTGCCAGCAGCAAAGCCCCTAATCGTGATCGGGGGTTTTCTGGAAACACCATATATTTT. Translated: CASSKAPNRDRGFSGNTIYF.

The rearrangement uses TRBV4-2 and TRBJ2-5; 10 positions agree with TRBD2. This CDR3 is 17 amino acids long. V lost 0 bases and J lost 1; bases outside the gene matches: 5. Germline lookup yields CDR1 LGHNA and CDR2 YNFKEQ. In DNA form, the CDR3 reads TGTGCCAGCAGCCAAGATCTCGGACTAGCGGTCCAAGAGACCCAGTACTTC. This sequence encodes CASSQDLGLAVQETQYF.

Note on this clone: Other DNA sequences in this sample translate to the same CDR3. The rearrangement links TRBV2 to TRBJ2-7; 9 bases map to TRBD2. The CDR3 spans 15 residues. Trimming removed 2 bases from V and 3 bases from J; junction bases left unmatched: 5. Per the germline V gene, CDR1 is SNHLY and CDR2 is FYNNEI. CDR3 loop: CASSEQREVLYEQYF. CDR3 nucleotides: TGTGCCAGCAGTGAACAGCGGGAGGTCCTCTACGAGCAGTACTTC.

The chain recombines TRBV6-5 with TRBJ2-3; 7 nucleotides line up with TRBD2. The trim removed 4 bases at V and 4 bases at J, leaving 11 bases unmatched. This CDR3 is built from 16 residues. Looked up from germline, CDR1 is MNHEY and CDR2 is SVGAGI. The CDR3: CASSSTSPTSADTQYF. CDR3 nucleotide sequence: TGTGCCAGCAGTTCGACTAGCCCCACGAGTGCAGATACGCAGTATTTT.

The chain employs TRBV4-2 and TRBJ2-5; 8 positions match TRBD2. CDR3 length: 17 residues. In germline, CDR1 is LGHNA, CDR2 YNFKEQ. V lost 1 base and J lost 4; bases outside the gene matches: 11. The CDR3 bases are TGTGCCAGCAGCCAAGTGGGCCCGGGAGGGGGAGTAGAGACCCAGTACTTC. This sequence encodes CASSQVGPGGGVETQYF.

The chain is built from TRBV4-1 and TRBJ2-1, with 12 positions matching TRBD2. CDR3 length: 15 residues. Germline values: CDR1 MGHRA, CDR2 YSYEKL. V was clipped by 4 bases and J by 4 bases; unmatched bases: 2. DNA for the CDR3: TGCGCCAGCAGCCGACTAGCGGGAGAGTACAATGAGCAGTTCTTC. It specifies CASSRLAGEYNEQFF.

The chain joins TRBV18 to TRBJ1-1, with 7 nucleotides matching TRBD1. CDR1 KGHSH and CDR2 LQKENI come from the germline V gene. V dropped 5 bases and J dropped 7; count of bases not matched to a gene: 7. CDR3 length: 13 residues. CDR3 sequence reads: CASSSRQGGEAFF. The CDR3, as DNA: TGTGCCAGCTCATCCAGACAGGGCGGTGAAGCTTTCTTT. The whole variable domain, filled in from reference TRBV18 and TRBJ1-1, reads NAGVMQNPRHLVRRRGQEARLRCSPMKGHSHVYWYRQLPEEGLKFMVYLQKENIIDESGMPKERFSAEFPKEGPSILRIQQVVRGDSAAYFCASSSRQGGEAFFGQGTRLTVV.